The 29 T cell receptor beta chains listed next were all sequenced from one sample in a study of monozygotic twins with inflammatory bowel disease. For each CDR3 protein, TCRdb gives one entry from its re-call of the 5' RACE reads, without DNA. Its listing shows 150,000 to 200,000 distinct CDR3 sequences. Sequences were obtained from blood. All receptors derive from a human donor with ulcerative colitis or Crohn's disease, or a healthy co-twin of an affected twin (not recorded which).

The CDR3 loop reads CASSLPFFEQFF. V usage is TRBV5-1 and J usage is TRBJ2-1. The CDR3 is made up of 12 amino acids. CDR1 and CDR2 from the germline V gene are SGHRS and YFSETQ.

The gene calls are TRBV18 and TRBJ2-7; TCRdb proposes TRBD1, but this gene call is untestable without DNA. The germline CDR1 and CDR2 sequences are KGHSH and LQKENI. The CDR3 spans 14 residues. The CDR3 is CASSPGTGDAEQYF.

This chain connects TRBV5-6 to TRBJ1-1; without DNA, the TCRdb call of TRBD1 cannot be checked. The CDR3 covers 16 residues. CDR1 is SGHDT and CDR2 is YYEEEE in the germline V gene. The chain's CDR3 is CASSLIGRDRATEAFF.

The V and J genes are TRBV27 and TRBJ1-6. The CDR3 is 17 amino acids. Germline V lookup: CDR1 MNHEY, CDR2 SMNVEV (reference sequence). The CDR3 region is CASSLSYQRVYNSPLHF.

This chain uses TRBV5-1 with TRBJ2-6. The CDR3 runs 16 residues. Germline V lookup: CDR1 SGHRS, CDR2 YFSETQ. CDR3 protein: CASRSQFSAGANVLTF.

CDR3 residues: CSARAGVGNNEQFF. This chain links TRBV20-1 with TRBJ2-1; the D call from TCRdb, TRBD2, cannot be confirmed without DNA. CDR1 DFQATT and CDR2 SNEGSKA come from the germline V gene (reference sequence). The CDR3 covers 14 residues.

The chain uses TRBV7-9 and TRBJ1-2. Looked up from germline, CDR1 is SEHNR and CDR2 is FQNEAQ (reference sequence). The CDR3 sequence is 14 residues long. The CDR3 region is CASSDQTGSYGYTF.

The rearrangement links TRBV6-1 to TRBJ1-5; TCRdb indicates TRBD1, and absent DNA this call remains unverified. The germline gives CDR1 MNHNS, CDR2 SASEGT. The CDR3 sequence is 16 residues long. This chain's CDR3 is CASSIHREGGNQPQHF.

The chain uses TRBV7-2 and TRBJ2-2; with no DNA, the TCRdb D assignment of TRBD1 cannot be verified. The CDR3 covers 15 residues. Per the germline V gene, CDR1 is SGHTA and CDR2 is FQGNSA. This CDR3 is CASRSKGADTGELFF.

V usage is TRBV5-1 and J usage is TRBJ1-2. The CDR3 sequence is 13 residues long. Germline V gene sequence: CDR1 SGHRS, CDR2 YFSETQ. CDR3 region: CASSLARVYGYTF.

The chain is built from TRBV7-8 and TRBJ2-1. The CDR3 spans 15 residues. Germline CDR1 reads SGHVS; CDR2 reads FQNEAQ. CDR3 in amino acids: CASSSRLSSYNEQFF.

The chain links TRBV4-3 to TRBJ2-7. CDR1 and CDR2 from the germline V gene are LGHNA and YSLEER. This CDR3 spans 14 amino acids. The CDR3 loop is CASSQDTLAYEQYF.

This CDR3 reads CASSLLFAEAFF. The chain couples TRBV28 to TRBJ1-1. Per germline, CDR1 MDHEN and CDR2 SYDVKM. The CDR3 extends over 12 amino acids.

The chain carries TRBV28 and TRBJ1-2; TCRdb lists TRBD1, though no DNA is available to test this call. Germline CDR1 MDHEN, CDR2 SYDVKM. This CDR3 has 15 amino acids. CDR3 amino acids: CASSLWPQGGYGYTF.

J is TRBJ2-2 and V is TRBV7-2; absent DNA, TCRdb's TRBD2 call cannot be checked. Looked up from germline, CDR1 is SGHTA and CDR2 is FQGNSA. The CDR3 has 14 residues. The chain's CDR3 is CASTSGPNTGELFF.

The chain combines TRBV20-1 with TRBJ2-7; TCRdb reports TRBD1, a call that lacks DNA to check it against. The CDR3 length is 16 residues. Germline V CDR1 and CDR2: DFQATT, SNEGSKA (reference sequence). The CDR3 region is CSARERTRDRPYEQYF.

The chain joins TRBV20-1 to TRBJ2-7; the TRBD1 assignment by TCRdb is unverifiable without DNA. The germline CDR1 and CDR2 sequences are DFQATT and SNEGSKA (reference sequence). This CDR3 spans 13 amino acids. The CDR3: CSTPGESSYEQYF.

CDR3 residues: CASSRTGEETQYF. The rearrangement joins TRBV5-4 to TRBJ2-5; TCRdb selects TRBD1, and the lack of DNA leaves this call unchecked. There are 13 residues in the CDR3. Germline-derived CDR1 and CDR2 are SGHNT and YYREEE (reference sequence).

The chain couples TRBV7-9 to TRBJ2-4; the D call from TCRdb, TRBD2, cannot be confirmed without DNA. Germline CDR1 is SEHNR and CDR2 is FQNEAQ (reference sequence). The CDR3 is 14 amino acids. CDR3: CASSLESGVVIQYF.

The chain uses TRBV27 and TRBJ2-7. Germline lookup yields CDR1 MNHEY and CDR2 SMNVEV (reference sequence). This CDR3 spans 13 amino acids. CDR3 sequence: CAGRSRETHEQYF.

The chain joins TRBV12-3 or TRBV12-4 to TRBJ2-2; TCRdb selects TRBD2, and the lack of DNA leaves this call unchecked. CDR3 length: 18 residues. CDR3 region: CASSLAGFSGKESGELFF.

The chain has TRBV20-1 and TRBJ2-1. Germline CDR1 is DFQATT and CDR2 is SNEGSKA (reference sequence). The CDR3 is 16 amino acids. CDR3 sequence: CSARDWKASRSNEQFF.

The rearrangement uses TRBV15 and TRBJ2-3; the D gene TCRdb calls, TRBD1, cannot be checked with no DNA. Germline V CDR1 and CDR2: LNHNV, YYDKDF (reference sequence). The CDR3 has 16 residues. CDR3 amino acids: CATSRTGVGSTDTQYF.

CDR3 region: CASSADRGSGTQYF. This sequence joins TRBV19 and TRBJ2-5; TCRdb lists TRBD1, though no DNA is available to test this call. The germline gives CDR1 LNHDA, CDR2 SQIVND (reference sequence). CDR3 length: 14 residues.

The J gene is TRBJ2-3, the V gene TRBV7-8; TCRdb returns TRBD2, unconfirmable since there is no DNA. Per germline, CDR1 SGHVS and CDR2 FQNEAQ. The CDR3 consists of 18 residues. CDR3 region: CASSLGFRTSESTDTQYF.

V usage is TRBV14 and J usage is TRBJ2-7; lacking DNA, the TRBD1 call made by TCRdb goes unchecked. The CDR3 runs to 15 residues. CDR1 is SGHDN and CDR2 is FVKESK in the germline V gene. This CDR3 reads CASRADRGRPYEQYF.

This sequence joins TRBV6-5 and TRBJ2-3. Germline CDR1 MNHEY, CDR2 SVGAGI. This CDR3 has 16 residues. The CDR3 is CASSYSVPPGTDTQYF.

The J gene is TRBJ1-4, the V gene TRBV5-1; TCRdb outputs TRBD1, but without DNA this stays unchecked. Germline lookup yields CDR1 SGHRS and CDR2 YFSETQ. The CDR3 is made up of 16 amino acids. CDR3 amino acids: CACLDRWGRSNEKLFF.

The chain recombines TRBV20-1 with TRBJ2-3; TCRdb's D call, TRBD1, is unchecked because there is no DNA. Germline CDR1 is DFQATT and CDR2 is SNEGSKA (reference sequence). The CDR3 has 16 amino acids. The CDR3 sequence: CSARDPTGASTDTQYF.